This TCR beta chain was sequenced in a study of OX40 agonist ivuxolimab in advanced cancers. As for the study in general: In this trial design, patients received ivuxolimab intravenously at 0.01 to 10 mg/kg every 2 weeks. A mean age of around 60 years, range about 20 to 85, was recorded, and approximately 85% were male.

Peripheral blood came from all dose cohorts at three timepoints. Assay: immunoSEQ multiplex PCR; the TCRdb copy retains only in-frame clones and omits some. The sample carries fewer than 30,000 clones, about 86% recorded once. Specimen: CD4+ or CD8+ T cells sorted from blood, collected in a trial of the OX40 agonist ivuxolimab. This receptor was identified in an adult with an advanced solid tumor such as melanoma, head and neck, liver or kidney cancer.

The CDR3, as DNA: TGTGCCAGCAGCTTAGCCTTCCAGGGGGCTGGGCAGCCCCAGCATTTT. Its protein is CASSLAFQGAGQPQHF. The chain employs TRBV7-9 and TRBJ1-5; 8 bases align to TRBD1. The trim removed 0 bases at V and 7 bases at J, leaving 8 bases unmatched. Looked up from germline, CDR1 is SEHNR and CDR2 is FQNEAQ (reference sequence). This CDR3 has 16 amino acids.